This TCR beta chain originates from a study of OX40 agonist ivuxolimab in advanced cancers. Sequenced by immunoSEQ multiplex PCR; TCRdb stores in-frame clones only, minus some. The table has more than 35,000 clones, around 77% seen once; the top ten hold 21%. Study-wide results and limits: The study observed clonal expansion of CD4+ and CD8+ blood T cells by week 6 at 0.1 to 3.0 mg/kg.

V lost 2 bases and J 3 bases, leaving 8 bases between the germline ends. Germline loops: CDR1 MDHEN, CDR2 SYDVKM. CDR3 length: 14 residues. This clone has more than one count but fewer than ten. Its matching antigen is unknown. The sample consisted of CD4+ or CD8+ T cells sorted from blood, taken in a trial of the OX40 agonist ivuxolimab. The chain recombines TRBV28 with TRBJ1-3; D gene unclear. This TCR derives from an adult with an advanced solid tumor such as melanoma, head and neck, liver or kidney cancer. The DNA for the CDR3 is TGTGCCAGCAGTTTAGTGGGGTATGGAAACACCATATATTTT. Its protein product is CASSLVGYGNTIYF. The full variable domain, its missing parts supplied by reference TRBV28 and TRBJ1-3, is DVKVTQSSRYLVKRTGEKVFLECVQDMDHENMFWYRQDPGLGLRLIYFSYDVKMKEKGDIPEGYSVSREKKERFSLILESASTNQTSMYLCASSLVGYGNTIYFGEGSWLTVV.